Given below is one T cell receptor (beta chain) in context. This clone was detected a few times. The specificity of this receptor is unknown. Per-nucleotide qualities are absent, and no much larger clonotype sits a single base away. Each collaborating institution followed its own protocols to collect whole blood in K2EDTA tubes. For TCRbeta analysis, collaborator samples were shipped as frozen whole blood, as isolated PBMCs, or as DNA extracted from either sample type. TCRbeta CDR3 regions were amplified from genomic DNA by means of the immunoSEQ Assay, a bias-controlled multiplex PCR. For the original study's pipeline: Within the assay, amplification of reference gene primers was used to estimate how many nucleated cells each sample contained. Sequence reads were collapsed and filtered to measure the absolute abundance of every unique TCRbeta CDR3 rearrangement. For each sample, productive Simpson clonality was calculated as the square root of Simpson's diversity index over productive rearrangements. TCRdb stores this immuneACCESS table with in-frame sequences only. Part of the clones is absent; in the studies checked, under half of the shortfall reflects unresolved V genes, and no reason is known for the rest. Clone size and V and J calls were adopted from that table, with D and trimming inferred from the DNA. The sample yields approximately 230,000 clones; roughly nine tenths were counted once. Roughly 3.1% of the sample lies in the top ten.

This sample was included in a study of blood T cell repertoires in COVID-19 (dated by TCRdb to the early 2020s). Concerning the study at large: Collaborator samples came from the United States, Italy and Spain and covered acute and convalescent phases of COVID-19. Subjects who had been exposed to COVID-19, were actively infected with it, or had recovered from it provided the deeply sampled blood TCRbeta repertoires that made up the dataset. Where available, HLA class I and class II types were taken from metadata supplied by the sample provider and were not determined by assay-based typing. A de-identified subject ID, COVID-19 status, age in years and sex were almost always included in the sample metadata. The prospective study material was composed of cDNA or gDNA derived from T cells, B-cell-depleted T cells, or PBMCs. The samples were drawn from two sources: the first 160 participants of the ongoing ImmuneRACE study, and 1,000 to 1,500 subjects contributed by 6 global collaborators. The repertoires were released in a freely available public database meant as a resource for research on the immune response to SARS-CoV-2. Points the paper makes about the study in general: The amount of clinical and demographic metadata varied by source and participant and was provided uncurated.

Taken from cysteine to phenylalanine, the CDR3 has 13 residues. Just the 39-base CDR3 DNA is kept, in frame starting at base 1. Taken from the germline V gene, the CDR1 and CDR2 loops are SQVTM and ANQGSEA. V and J lose 3 bases and 4 bases, and a span of 12 bases separates them. The TCR was taken from a man aged 18 to 35 with active or convalescent COVID-19. The sample comprised peripheral blood. The V gene is TRBV29-1 and the J gene is TRBJ1-1; confidence is insufficient to name the D gene. For the CDR3, the sequence is CSVDLGYGTEAFF. In nucleotides, the sequence is TGCAGCGTTGATCTGGGCTATGGCACTGAAGCTTTCTTT.